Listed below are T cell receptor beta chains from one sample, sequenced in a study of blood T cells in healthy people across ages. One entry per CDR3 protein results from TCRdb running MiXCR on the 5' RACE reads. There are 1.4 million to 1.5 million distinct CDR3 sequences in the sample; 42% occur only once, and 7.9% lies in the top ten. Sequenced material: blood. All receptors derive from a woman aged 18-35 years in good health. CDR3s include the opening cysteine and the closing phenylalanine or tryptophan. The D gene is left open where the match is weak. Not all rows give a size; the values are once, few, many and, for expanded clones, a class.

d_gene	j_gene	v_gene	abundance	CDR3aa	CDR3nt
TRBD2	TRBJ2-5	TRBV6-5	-	CASSAGGGTQYF	TGTGCCAGCAGTGCGGGAGGGGGGACCCAGTACTTC
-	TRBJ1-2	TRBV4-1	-	CASSQDRGAGTLLRTGYTF	TGCGCCAGCAGCCAAGATCGGGGGGCAGGGACCCTTTTGAGGACGGGCTACACCTTC
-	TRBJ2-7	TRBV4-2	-	CASSQGADTYEQYF	TGTGCCAGCAGCCAAGGAGCGGATACCTACGAGCAGTACTTC
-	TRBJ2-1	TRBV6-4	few	CASRASVSYNEQFF	TGTGCCAGCAGGGCTAGCGTATCCTACAATGAGCAGTTCTTC
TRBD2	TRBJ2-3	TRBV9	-	CASDGGESTDTQYF	TGTGCCAGCGACGGGGGGGAGAGCACAGATACGCAGTATTTT
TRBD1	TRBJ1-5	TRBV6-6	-	CASSWGQNQPQHF	TGTGCCAGCAGCTGGGGACAGAATCAGCCCCAGCATTTT
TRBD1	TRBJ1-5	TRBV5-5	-	CASSFTGGGLSNQPQHF	TGTGCCAGCAGCTTCACAGGGGGGGGATTAAGCAATCAGCCCCAGCATTTT
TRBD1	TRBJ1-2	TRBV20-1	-	CSAPSTGTTSAKYGYTF	TGCAGTGCTCCCTCGACAGGGACCACGTCTGCCAAGTATGGCTACACCTTC
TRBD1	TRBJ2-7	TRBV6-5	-	CASSYTATGPEQYF	TGTGCCAGCAGTTACACAGCGACAGGGCCCGAGCAGTACTTC
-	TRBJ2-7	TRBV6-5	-	CASSYGPATYEQYF	TGTGCCAGCAGTTACGGCCCGGCTACCTACGAGCAGTACTTC
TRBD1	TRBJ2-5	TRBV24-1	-	CATSGTGEETQYF	TGTGCCACCAGTGGGACAGGGGAAGAGACCCAGTACTTC
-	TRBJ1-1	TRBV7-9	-	CASSFGLAEAFF	TGTGCCAGCAGCTTCGGTCTCGCTGAAGCTTTCTTT